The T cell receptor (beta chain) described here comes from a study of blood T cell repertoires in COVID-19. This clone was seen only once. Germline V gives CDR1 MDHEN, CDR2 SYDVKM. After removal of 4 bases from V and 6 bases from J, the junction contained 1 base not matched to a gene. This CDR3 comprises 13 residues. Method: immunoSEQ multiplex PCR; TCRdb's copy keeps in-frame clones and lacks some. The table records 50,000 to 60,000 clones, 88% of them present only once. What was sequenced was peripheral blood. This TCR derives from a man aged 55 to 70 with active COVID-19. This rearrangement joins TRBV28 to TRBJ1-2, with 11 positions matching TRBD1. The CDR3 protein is CASSSGQGDGYTF. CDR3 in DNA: TGTGCCAGCAGTTCGGGACAGGGGGATGGCTACACCTTC.